A selection of T cell receptor beta chains follows, all from one sample in a study of cytomegalovirus exposure and HLA in healthy donors. Produced via immunoSEQ multiplex PCR; TCRdb's table is partial and in-frame only. This table has about 190,000 clones, roughly 83% appearing once. Input material: PBMCs. Receptor source: a boy under 18 in good health and CMV-seronegative. Each CDR3 is given with its conserved first and last residue.

v_call cdr3_aa
TRBV10-3 CAITETENTEAFF
TRBV5-1 CASSVPGRDYGYTF
TRBV5-1 CASRLPGRGKETQYF
TRBV2 CASSFTGTGSSGNTIYF
TRBV14 CASSSKGTRTDTQYF
TRBV7-3 CASSRRPNEKLFF
TRBV5-6 CASRLAGGSSEQYF
TRBV6-4 CASSEGPPGTGELFF
TRBV5-6 CASSRDRGYNEQFF
TRBV27 CASSFKGVIEQYF
TRBV5-1 CASSPPTGTDTQYF
TRBV5-1 CASSLGDRDSYEQYF
TRBV6-1 CASSASRLDLREQYF
TRBV15 CAASRRQGASDTQYF
TRBV5-6 CASSGTGARSYEQYF
TRBV5-4 CASSSDSGLYEQYF
TRBV21-1 CASGRLAGGPDTQYF